A single sample gave rise to the 3 T cell receptor beta chains below, sequenced in a study of shared clonotypes between healthy human individuals. Assay: immunoSEQ multiplex PCR; the TCRdb copy retains only in-frame clones and omits some. Here the sample spans about 600,000 clones, about 97% being singletons. The sequenced material came from naive CD4+ T cells sorted from blood. Documented subset: CD45RA+ positively selected. Every receptor here comes from a woman aged 25-40 years in good health.

The chain has TRBV7-2 and TRBJ2-5; possible D gene TRBD2, 6 bases. Per the germline V gene, CDR1 is SGHTA and CDR2 is FQGNSA. The CDR3 length is 14 residues. Trimming cost V 1 base and J 5 bases, with 11 bases left between them. In nucleotides, the CDR3 is TGTGCCAGCAGCTTAGGCGGGATCCGCGAGACCCAGTACTTC. Amino acid sequence: CASSLGGIRETQYF.

This clone was observed once. The rearrangement joins TRBV19 to TRBJ2-5, with 14 bases matching TRBD2. There are 16 residues in the CDR3. V shed 6 bases, J shed 5 bases, and the junction held 8 bases outside the gene matches. The germline gives CDR1 LNHDA, CDR2 SQIVND (reference sequence). CDR3 amino acids: CASSRTGLAGAETQYF. Here the CDR3 DNA reads TGTGCCAGTAGCCGAACGGGACTAGCGGGAGCTGAGACCCAGTACTTC.

This clone is a singleton in its sample. This chain uses TRBV19 with TRBJ2-5; D tentatively reads TRBD1 or TRBD2 (5 bases each). CDR3 length: 14 amino acids. V was trimmed by 3 bases and J by 2 bases, leaving 10 bases between them. CDR1 and CDR2 (germline): LNHDA, SQIVND (reference sequence). The CDR3 loop is CASSIGAAQETQYF. The CDR3 nucleotides are TGTGCCAGTAGTATCGGGGCAGCACAAGAGACCCAGTACTTC.